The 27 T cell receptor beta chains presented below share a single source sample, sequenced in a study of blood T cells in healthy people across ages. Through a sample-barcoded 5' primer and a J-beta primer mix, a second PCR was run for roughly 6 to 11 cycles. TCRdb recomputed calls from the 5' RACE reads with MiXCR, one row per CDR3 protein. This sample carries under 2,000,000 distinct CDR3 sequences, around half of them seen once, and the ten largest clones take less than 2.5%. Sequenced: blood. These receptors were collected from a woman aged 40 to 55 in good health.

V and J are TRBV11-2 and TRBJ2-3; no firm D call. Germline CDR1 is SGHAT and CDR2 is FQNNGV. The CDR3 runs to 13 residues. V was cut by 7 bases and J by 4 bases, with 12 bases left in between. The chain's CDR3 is CASKKGWADTQYF. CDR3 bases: TGTGCCAGCAAGAAGGGATGGGCAGATACGCAGTATTTT.

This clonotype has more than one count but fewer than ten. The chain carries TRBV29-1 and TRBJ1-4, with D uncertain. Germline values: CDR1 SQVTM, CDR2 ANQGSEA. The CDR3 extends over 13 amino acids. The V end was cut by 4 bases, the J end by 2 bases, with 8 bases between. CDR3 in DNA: TGCAGCGTTGTGGGCGGGACTAATGAAAAACTGTTTTTT. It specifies CSVVGGTNEKLFF.

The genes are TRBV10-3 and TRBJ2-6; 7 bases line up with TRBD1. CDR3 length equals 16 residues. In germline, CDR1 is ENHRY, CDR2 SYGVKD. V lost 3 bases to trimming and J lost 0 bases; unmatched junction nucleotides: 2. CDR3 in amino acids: CAISERDSSGANVLTF. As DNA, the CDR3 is TGTGCCATCAGTGAACGGGACAGCTCTGGGGCCAACGTCCTGACTTTC.

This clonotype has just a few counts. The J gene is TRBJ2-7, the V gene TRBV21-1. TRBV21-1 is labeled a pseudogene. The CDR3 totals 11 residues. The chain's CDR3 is CASRRTYEQYF. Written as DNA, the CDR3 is TGTGCCAGCAGACGAACCTACGAGCAGTACTTC.

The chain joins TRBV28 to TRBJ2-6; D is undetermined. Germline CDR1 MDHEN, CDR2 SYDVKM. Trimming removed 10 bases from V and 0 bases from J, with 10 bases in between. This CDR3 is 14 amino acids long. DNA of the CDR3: TGTGCCATCCAGATTAGCTCTGGGGCCAACGTCCTGACTTTC. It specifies CAIQISSGANVLTF.

The CDR3 sequence is CASRAASDYEQYF. CDR3 coding DNA: TGTGCCAGCAGAGCCGCTAGCGACTACGAGCAGTACTTC. The gene calls are TRBV6-2 or TRBV6-3 and TRBJ2-7; a possible D gene is TRBD2 (6 bases). The CDR3 covers 13 residues. The germline V gene has CDR1 MNHEY and CDR2 SVGEGT. With 6 bases removed from V and 3 bases from J, the gap between germline ends came to 12 bases.

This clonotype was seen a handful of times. CDR3 protein: CASSPRQAGTNNGYTF. In DNA, the CDR3 is TGTGCCAGCAGCCCCCGACAGGCCGGGACGAATAATGGCTACACCTTC. The chain recombines TRBV7-9 with TRBJ1-2, with D possibly being TRBD1 (6 bases). Germline values: CDR1 SEHNR, CDR2 FQNEAQ (reference sequence). V lost 5 bases to trimming and J lost 6 bases, with 22 bases between them. This CDR3 is 16 amino acids long.

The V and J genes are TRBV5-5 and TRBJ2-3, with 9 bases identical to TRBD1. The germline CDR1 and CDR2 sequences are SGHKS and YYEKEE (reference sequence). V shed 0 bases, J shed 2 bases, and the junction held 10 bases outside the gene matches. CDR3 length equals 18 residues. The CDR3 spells CASSLVGCGTGNTDTQYF. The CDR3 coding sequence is TGTGCCAGCAGCTTGGTGGGGTGCGGGACAGGGAACACAGATACGCAGTATTTT. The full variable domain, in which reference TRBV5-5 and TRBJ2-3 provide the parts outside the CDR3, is DAGVTQSPTHLIKTRGQQVTLRCSPISGHKSVSWYQQVLGQGPQFIFQYYEKEERGRGNFPDRFSARQFPNYSSELNVNALLLGDSALYLCASSLVGCGTGNTDTQYFGPGTRLTVL.

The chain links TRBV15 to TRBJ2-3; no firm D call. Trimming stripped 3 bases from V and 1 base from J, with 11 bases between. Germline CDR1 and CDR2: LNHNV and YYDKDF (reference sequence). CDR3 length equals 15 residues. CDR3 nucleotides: TGTGCCACCAGCAGGAGTGGTGAAGGCACAGATACGCAGTATTTT. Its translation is CATSRSGEGTDTQYF.

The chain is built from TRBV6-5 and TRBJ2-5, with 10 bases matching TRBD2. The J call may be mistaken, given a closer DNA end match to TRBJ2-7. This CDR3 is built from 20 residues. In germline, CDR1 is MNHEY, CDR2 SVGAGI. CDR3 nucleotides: TGTGCCAGCAGTTACTCGTTCCCTTCGGCTAGCGGGGGATTTGGGTACGAGCAGTACTTC. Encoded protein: CASSYSFPSASGGFGYEQYF.

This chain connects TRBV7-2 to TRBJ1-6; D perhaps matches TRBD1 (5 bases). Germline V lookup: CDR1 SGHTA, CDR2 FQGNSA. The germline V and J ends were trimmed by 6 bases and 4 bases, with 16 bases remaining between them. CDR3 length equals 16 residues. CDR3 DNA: TGTGCCAGCAGTAGTAGTGCGACAGATTATAATTCACCCCTCCACTTT. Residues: CASSSSATDYNSPLHF.

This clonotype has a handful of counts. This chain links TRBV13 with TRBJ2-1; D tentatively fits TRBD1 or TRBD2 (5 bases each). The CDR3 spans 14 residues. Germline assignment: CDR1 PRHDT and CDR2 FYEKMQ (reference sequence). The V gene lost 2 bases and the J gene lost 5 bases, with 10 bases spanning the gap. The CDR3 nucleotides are TGTGCCAGCAGCTTACAGGGTAGCGACAATGAGCAGTTCTTC. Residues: CASSLQGSDNEQFF.

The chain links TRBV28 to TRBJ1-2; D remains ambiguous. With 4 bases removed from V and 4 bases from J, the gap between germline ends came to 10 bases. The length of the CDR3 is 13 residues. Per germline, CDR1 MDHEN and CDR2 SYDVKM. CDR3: CASSSQMPYGYTF. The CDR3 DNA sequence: TGTGCCAGCAGTTCCCAGATGCCCTATGGCTACACCTTC.

CDR3 residues: CASSPSGGSGLEQYF. The CDR3, as DNA: TGTGCCAGCAGTCCTTCAGGGGGTAGCGGGCTCGAGCAGTACTTC. The gene calls are TRBV28 and TRBJ2-7; perhaps D is TRBD1 or TRBD2 (7 bases each). The CDR3 sequence is 15 residues long. The V and J ends lost 5 bases and 6 bases respectively, with 20 bases between them. The germline V gene has CDR1 MDHEN and CDR2 SYDVKM. The whole variable domain, remainder taken from reference TRBV28 and TRBJ2-7, is DVKVTQSSRYLVKRTGEKVFLECVQDMDHENMFWYRQDPGLGLRLIYFSYDVKMKEKGDIPEGYSVSREKKERFSLILESASTNQTSMYLCASSPSGGSGLEQYFGPGTRLTVT.

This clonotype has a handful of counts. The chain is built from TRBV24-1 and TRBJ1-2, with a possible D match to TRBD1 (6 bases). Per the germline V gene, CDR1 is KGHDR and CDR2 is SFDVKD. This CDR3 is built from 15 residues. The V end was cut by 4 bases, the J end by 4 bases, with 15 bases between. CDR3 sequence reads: CATSDNRESIYGYTF. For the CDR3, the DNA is TGTGCCACCAGTGACAACAGGGAAAGTATCTATGGCTACACCTTC.

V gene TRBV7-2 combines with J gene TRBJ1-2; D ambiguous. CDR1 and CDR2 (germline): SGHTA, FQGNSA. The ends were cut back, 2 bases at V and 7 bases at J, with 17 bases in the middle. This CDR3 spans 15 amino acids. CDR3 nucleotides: TGTGCCAGCAGCTTATGGGTGGGATTGGGGTGTGGCTACACCTTC. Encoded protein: CASSLWVGLGCGYTF.

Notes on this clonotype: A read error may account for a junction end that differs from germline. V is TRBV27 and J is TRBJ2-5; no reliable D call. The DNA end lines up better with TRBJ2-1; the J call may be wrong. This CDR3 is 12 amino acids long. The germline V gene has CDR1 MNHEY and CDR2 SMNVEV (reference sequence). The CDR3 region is CTSRSSQETQFF. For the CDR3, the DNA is TGTACCAGCAGGTCCTCCCAAGAGACCCAGTTCTTC.

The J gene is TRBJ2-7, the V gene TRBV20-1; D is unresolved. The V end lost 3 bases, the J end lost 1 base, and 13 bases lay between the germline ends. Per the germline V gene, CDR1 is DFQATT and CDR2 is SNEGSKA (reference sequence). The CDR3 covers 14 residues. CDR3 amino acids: CSARGMGTSYEQYF. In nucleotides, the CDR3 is TGCAGTGCTAGGGGGATGGGCACATCCTACGAGCAGTACTTC.

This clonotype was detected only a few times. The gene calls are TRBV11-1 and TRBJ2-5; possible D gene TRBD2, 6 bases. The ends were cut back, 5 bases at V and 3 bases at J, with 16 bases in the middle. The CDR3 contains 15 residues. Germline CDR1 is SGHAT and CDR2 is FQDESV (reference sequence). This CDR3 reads CASSPPSGGKETQYF. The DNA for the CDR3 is TGTGCCAGCAGCCCACCTTCCGGGGGAAAAGAGACCCAGTACTTC.

In nucleotides, the CDR3 is TGTGCCAGCAGTCCAGGGTGGGATGAGCAGTTCTTC. It yields the protein CASSPGWDEQFF. This chain connects TRBV6-1 to TRBJ2-1, with D possibly being TRBD1 (5 bases). Between the trimmed V and J ends, which lost 5 bases and 8 bases, there was a span of 10 bases. CDR3 length: 12 residues. Germline CDR1 MNHNS, CDR2 SASEGT.

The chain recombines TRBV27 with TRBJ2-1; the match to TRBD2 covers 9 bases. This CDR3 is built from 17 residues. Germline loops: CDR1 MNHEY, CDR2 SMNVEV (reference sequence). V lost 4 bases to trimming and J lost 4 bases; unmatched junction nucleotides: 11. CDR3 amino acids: CASSSRVAGALYNEQFF. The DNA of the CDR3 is TGTGCCAGCAGTTCCCGGGTAGCGGGGGCCTTATACAATGAGCAGTTCTTC.

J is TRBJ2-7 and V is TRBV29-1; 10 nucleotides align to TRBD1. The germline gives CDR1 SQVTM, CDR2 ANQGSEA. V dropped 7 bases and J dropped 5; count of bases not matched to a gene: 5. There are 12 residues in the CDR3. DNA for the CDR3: TGCAGCGCGGGGGGGACAGGGGACGAGCAGTACTTC. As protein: CSAGGTGDEQYF.

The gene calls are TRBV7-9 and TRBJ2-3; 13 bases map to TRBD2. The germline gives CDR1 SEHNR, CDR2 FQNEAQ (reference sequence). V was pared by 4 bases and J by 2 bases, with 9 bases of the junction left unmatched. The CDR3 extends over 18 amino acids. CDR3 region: CASSSGLAGTPTTDTQYF. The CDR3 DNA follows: TGTGCCAGCAGCTCGGGACTAGCGGGGACCCCGACCACAGATACGCAGTATTTT. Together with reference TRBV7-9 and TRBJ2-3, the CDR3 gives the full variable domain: DTGVSQNPRHKITKRGQNVTFRCDPISEHNRLYWYRQTLGQGPEFLTYFQNEAQLEKSRLLSDRFSAERPKGSFSTLEIQRTEQGDSAMYLCASSSGLAGTPTTDTQYFGPGTRLTVL.

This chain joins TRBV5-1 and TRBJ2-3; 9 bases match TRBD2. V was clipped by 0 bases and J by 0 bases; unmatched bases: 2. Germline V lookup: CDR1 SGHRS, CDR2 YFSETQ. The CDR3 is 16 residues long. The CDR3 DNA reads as TGCGCCAGCAGCTTGGCTAGCGGGGAGAGCACAGATACGCAGTATTTT. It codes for CASSLASGESTDTQYF.

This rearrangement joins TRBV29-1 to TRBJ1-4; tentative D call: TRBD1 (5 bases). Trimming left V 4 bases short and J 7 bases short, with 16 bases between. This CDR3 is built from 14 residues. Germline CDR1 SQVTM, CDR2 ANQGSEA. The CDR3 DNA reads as TGCAGCGTTGCCCGCGCAGGGCAAGGTGAAAAACTGTTTTTT. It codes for CSVARAGQGEKLFF.

Here the CDR3 DNA reads TGTGCCATCAGTAACCCAGGGAGAAGCTCCTACGAGCAGTACTTC. Translation: CAISNPGRSSYEQYF. The V call is TRBV10-3, the J call TRBJ2-7; tentatively, D is TRBD1 or TRBD2 (5 bases each). CDR3 length equals 15 residues. Germline values: CDR1 ENHRY, CDR2 SYGVKD. The germline V and J ends were trimmed by 5 bases and 0 bases, with 14 bases remaining between them.

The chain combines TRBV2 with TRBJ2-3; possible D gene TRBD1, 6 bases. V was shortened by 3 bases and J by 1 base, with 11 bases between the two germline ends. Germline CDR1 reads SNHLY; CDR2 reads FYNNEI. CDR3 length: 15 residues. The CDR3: CASSEWGRGTDTQYF. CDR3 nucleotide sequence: TGTGCCAGCAGTGAGTGGGGGCGCGGCACAGATACGCAGTATTTT.